This T cell receptor (beta chain) was observed in a study of blood T cell repertoires in COVID-19. Study context: Recovered participants had two consecutive negative NP/OP PCR tests, healthcare professional clearance, or symptom resolution.

In the authors' workflow: Reference gene primer amplification in the assay estimated nucleated cell counts. Profiled with immunoSEQ multiplex PCR; TCRdb holds only in-frame clones, not every one. V, J and clone size were drawn from that table, and D and trimming were deduced from the DNA. The data hold 350,000 to 450,000 clones, with roughly 86% observed a single time. J was trimmed by 1 base and V by 2 bases; bases with no gene match: 3. CDR3 length: 16 residues. The germline gives CDR1 SGHTA, CDR2 FQGNSA. Material: PBMCs or T cells enriched from blood (not recorded which). J is TRBJ2-2 and V is TRBV7-2; 8 bases line up with TRBD2. This TCR came from a man aged 35 to 55 in a cohort exposed to, infected with or recovered from COVID-19 (not recorded which). DNA of the CDR3: TGTGCCAGCAGCTTATTTGCGGGAGGGAACACCGGGGAGCTGTTTTTT. Translated: CASSLFAGGNTGELFF.